The text below deals with one TCR beta chain. Its antigen is currently unknown. This sample stems from a study of radiation and T cells in renal cell carcinoma. On the study more broadly: Nephrectomy followed 15 Gy stereotactic body radiation by 4 weeks.

V was clipped by 2 bases and J by 4 bases; unmatched bases: 8. This CDR3 spans 16 amino acids. Per germline, CDR1 LNHNV and CDR2 YYDKDF (reference sequence). Libraries were prepared by immunoSEQ multiplex PCR; TCRdb keeps only in-frame clonotypes and omits some of them. The table has about 140,000 clones, roughly 83% seen once. Indicated time point: baseline pretreatment blood. This sample's treatment: 15 Gy SBRT to primary tumor, nephrectomy 4 weeks later. Blood was sampled at baseline, 2 weeks and 4 weeks after SBRT. Study-level results: From baseline, blood top tumor clonotypes peaked at 2 weeks post-radiation.

The material sequenced was blood, taken from a patient whose treatment included radiotherapy and nephrectomy. V usage is TRBV15 and J usage is TRBJ1-2, with TRBD1 matching over 9 bases. The sequence derives from a woman in her fifties or sixties with renal cell carcinoma. CDR3 in DNA: TGTGCCACCAGCAGACCCCCCCGGGACAGGGCCTATGGCTACACCTTC. Its translation: CATSRPPRDRAYGYTF.